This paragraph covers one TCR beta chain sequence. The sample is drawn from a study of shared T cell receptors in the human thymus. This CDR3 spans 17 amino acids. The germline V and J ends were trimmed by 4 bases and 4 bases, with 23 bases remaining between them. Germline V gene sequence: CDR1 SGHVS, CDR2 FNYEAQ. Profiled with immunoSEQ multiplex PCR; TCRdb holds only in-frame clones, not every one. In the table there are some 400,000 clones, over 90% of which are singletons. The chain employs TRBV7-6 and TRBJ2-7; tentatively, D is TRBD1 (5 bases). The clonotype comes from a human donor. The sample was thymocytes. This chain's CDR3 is CASSSAWGRALFYEQYF. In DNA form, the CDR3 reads TGTGCCAGCAGCTCCGCTTGGGGCAGAGCTTTGTTTTACGAGCAGTACTTC.